This passage covers 29 T cell receptor beta chains from one sample sequenced in a study of T cell responses to AZD1222 COVID-19 vaccine. Generated by immunoSEQ multiplex PCR, the TCRdb table keeps only in-frame clones and is missing some. Among about 180,000 clones listed, approximately 86% were seen once. The sample consisted of peripheral blood, taken on day 0 of AZD1222 vaccination. Receptors originate from an adult in good health.

This rearrangement joins TRBV30 to TRBJ2-7; tentatively, D is TRBD2 (5 bases). Germline values: CDR1 GTSNPN, CDR2 SVGIG (reference sequence). This CDR3 region has 12 residues. V was shortened by 8 bases and J by 3 bases, with 14 bases between the two germline ends. The CDR3 region is CAGGRRNYEQYF. The CDR3 nucleotides read TGTGCCGGCGGGCGGCGAAACTACGAGCAGTACTTC.

The CDR3 loop is CASSDDITFGNTGELFF. CDR3 coding DNA: TGTGCCAGCAGCGATGATATCACCTTCGGGAACACCGGGGAGCTGTTTTTT. This chain joins TRBV5-8 and TRBJ2-2; D is undetermined. The CDR3 covers 17 residues. Germline CDR1 reads SGHTS; CDR2 reads YDEGEE. The V end lost 4 bases, the J end lost 1 base, and 17 bases lay between the germline ends.

V usage is TRBV5-5 and J usage is TRBJ1-3; D ambiguous. The germline V gene has CDR1 SGHKS and CDR2 YYEKEE (reference sequence). V lost 0 bases and J 8 bases, leaving 9 bases between the germline ends. The CDR3 is 13 residues long. As DNA, the CDR3 is TGTGCCAGCAGCTTGGGCCTTGGGCACACCATATATTTT. It codes for CASSLGLGHTIYF. Variable domain in full (rest from reference TRBV5-5 and TRBJ1-3): DAGVTQSPTHLIKTRGQQVTLRCSPISGHKSVSWYQQVLGQGPQFIFQYYEKEERGRGNFPDRFSARQFPNYSSELNVNALLLGDSALYLCASSLGLGHTIYFGEGSWLTVV.

V usage is TRBV5-1 and J usage is TRBJ1-3, with no clear D. Germline assignment: CDR1 SGHRS and CDR2 YFSETQ. This CDR3 comprises 16 residues. Trimming took 0 bases from V and 0 from J, leaving 10 bases between them. DNA of the CDR3: TGCGCCAGCAGCTTGGGCGACACGGGCTCTGGAAACACCATATATTTT. As protein: CASSLGDTGSGNTIYF.

The chain joins TRBV6-5 to TRBJ1-1, with D uncertain. Germline loops: CDR1 MNHEY, CDR2 SVGAGI. Trimming took off 0 bases at V and 1 base at J, with 12 bases between the two ends. The CDR3 runs to 16 residues. Here the CDR3 reads CASSYSREKGNTEAFF. Written as DNA, the CDR3 is TGTGCCAGCAGTTACTCGAGGGAGAAGGGGAACACTGAAGCTTTCTTT.

Concerning this clone itself: A much larger clonotype is one base distant, so this may be a read error. This chain connects TRBV5-6 to TRBJ1-1; the D is unclear. This CDR3 is 12 amino acids long. Trimming removed 0 bases at V and 4 bases at J, with 4 bases between. Germline CDR1 SGHDT, CDR2 YYEEEE. CDR3 sequence reads: CASSLASTEAFF. The DNA of the CDR3 is TGTGCCAGCAGCTTGGCTTCCACTGAAGCTTTCTTT. The complete variable domain, with remaining parts taken from reference TRBV5-6 and TRBJ1-1, reads DAGVTQSPTHLIKTRGQQVTLRCSPKSGHDTVSWYQQALGQGPQFIFQYYEEEERQRGNFPDRFSGHQFPNYSSELNVNALLLGDSALYLCASSLASTEAFFGQGTRLTVV.

The CDR3 loop is CSLREGAPETQYF. The CDR3 DNA reads TGCAGCCTCAGAGAGGGGGCCCCAGAGACCCAGTACTTC. The genes are TRBV29-1 and TRBJ2-5; TRBD1 agrees at 7 bases. The CDR3 totals 13 residues. CDR1 is SQVTM, CDR2 ANQGSEA, per germline. V lost 8 bases and J lost 4; bases outside the gene matches: 10.

Regarding this clone: One end of the junction is discordant with germline, which a read error may explain. The identical CDR3 is also encoded by other nucleotide sequences in the sample. The V call is TRBV7-2, the J call TRBJ2-7; 12 positions match TRBD2. CDR1 is SGHTA and CDR2 is FQGNSA in the germline V gene. This CDR3 is built from 16 residues. The CDR3, as DNA: TGTGCCAGTAGCTTAGTGACTAGCGGGGGAACTTACGAGCAGTACTTC. Translating gives CASSLVTSGGTYEQYF.

The rearrangement links TRBV7-9 to TRBJ2-7; TRBD1 matches at 8 bases. The CDR3 has 14 amino acids. V trimming: 4 bases; J trimming: 5 bases; junction bases outside the gene matches: 7. Germline-derived CDR1 and CDR2 are SEHNR and FQNEAQ (reference sequence). The CDR3 DNA follows: TGTGCCAGCAGCTCCCGGACAGGGTGGAACGAGCAGTACTTC. Its protein is CASSSRTGWNEQYF. The complete variable domain, with remaining parts taken from reference TRBV7-9 and TRBJ2-7, reads DTGVSQNPRHKITKRGQNVTFRCDPISEHNRLYWYRQTLGQGPEFLTYFQNEAQLEKSRLLSDRFSAERPKGSFSTLEIQRTEQGDSAMYLCASSSRTGWNEQYFGPGTRLTVT.

The chain combines TRBV7-9 with TRBJ2-3; D not certain. With 4 bases removed from V and 2 bases from J, the gap between germline ends came to 16 bases. CDR1 and CDR2 from the germline V gene are SEHNR and FQNEAQ (reference sequence). The CDR3 length is 16 residues. In nucleotides, the CDR3 is TGTGCCAGCAGCTCCTTTGGCGGCTTGCACACAGATACGCAGTATTTT. Protein: CASSSFGGLHTDTQYF.

The genes are TRBV6-5 and TRBJ2-2; weak D call: TRBD2 (5 bases). Germline V gene data show CDR1 as MNHEY and CDR2 as SVGAGI. Trimming pared 5 bases from V and 6 bases from J, leaving 16 bases between. The CDR3 is made up of 15 amino acids. The CDR3 spells CASSPPGSNPGELFF. CDR3 DNA: TGTGCCAGCAGTCCCCCGGGATCTAACCCCGGGGAGCTGTTTTTT.

V gene TRBV30 combines with J gene TRBJ1-1; maybe TRBD1 (5 bases). The CDR3 covers 12 residues. V was cut by 7 bases and J by 4 bases, with 13 bases left in between. Germline CDR1 and CDR2: GTSNPN and SVGIG (reference sequence). As DNA, the CDR3 is TGTGCCTACAGCGGGGGAGGCACTGAAGCTTTCTTT. Translating gives CAYSGGGTEAFF. Variable domain in full (rest from reference TRBV30 and TRBJ1-1): SQTIHQWPATLVQPVGSPLSLECTVEGTSNPNLYWYRQAAGRGLQLLFYSVGIGQISSEVPQNLSASRPQDRQFILSSKKLLLSDSGFYLCAYSGGGTEAFFGQGTRLTVV.

J is TRBJ2-7 and V is TRBV7-2, with 8 bases matching TRBD1. V gave up 2 bases and J gave up 0 bases; unmatched junction bases: 12. This CDR3 region has 18 residues. Germline-derived CDR1 and CDR2 are SGHTA and FQGNSA. CDR3 DNA sequence: TGTGCCAGCAGCTTAACCGGACAGGGCCCTTCTTACTCCTACGAGCAGTACTTC. Translated: CASSLTGQGPSYSYEQYF.

To note about this clone: In the same sample, other DNA sequences code for this CDR3. V is TRBV27 and J is TRBJ1-5; possible D gene TRBD1, 6 bases. The germline gives CDR1 MNHEY, CDR2 SMNVEV (reference sequence). The CDR3 length is 12 residues. V lost 3 bases, J lost 6 bases, and 6 bases lay in between. The CDR3 nucleotides read TGTGCCAGCAGTTTGACAGGTCAGCCCCAGCATTTT. Translated: CASSLTGQPQHF.

The chain recombines TRBV12-2 with TRBJ2-1; TRBD1 was called by the table and not checked on the DNA. TRBV12-2 is flagged as a pseudogene. The CDR3 totals 16 residues. CDR3 in amino acids: CASRTRQGETYNEQFF. In DNA, the CDR3 is TGTGCAAGTCGGACCCGCCAGGGGGAGACCTACAATGAGCAGTTCTTC.

CDR3 in amino acids: CASSFDMGYGYTF. CDR3 in DNA: TGTGCCAGCAGCTTTGACATGGGCTATGGCTACACCTTC. The chain links TRBV7-9 to TRBJ1-2; D not resolved. V lost 3 bases, J lost 4 bases, and 9 bases lay in between. This CDR3 comprises 13 residues. Germline V gene lookup returns CDR1 SEHNR and CDR2 FQNEAQ (reference sequence). The variable domain in full, with the rest retrieved from reference TRBV7-9 and TRBJ1-2, is DTGVSQNPRHKITKRGQNVTFRCDPISEHNRLYWYRQTLGQGPEFLTYFQNEAQLEKSRLLSDRFSAERPKGSFSTLEIQRTEQGDSAMYLCASSFDMGYGYTFGSGTRLTVV.

The rearrangement uses TRBV7-3 and TRBJ2-5, with 8 nucleotides matching TRBD1. Germline loops: CDR1 SGHTA, CDR2 FQGTGA. The CDR3 sequence is 15 residues long. Unmatched junction bases numbered 5, after V lost 5 bases and J lost 0 bases. CDR3 amino acids: CASSPRTGNQETQYF. CDR3 nucleotide sequence: TGTGCCAGCAGCCCCCGGACAGGGAACCAAGAGACCCAGTACTTC.

This chain connects TRBV15 to TRBJ2-3; no clear D. The CDR3 runs 14 residues. The V end was cut by 0 bases, the J end by 4 bases, with 8 bases between. Germline loops: CDR1 LNHNV, CDR2 YYDKDF (reference sequence). CDR3 nucleotides: TGTGCCACCAGCAGAGATAACTCAGCAGATACGCAGTATTTT. Translating it yields CATSRDNSADTQYF.

The J gene is TRBJ2-5, the V gene TRBV10-1, with a possible D match to TRBD1 (6 bases). The CDR3 has 15 residues. From germline, CDR1 is WNHNN and CDR2 SYGVQD (reference sequence). With 5 bases removed from V and 0 bases from J, the gap between germline ends came to 13 bases. The CDR3 here is CASSKTQGNQETQYF. The CDR3 nucleotides are TGCGCCAGCAGTAAGACCCAGGGGAACCAAGAGACCCAGTACTTC.

The chain uses TRBV27 and TRBJ2-7, with 8 bases aligning to TRBD2. Germline CDR1 MNHEY, CDR2 SMNVEV (reference sequence). The CDR3 is 14 residues long. V lost 7 bases, J lost 2 bases, and 7 bases stayed unmatched. The CDR3: CASNAGGGTYEQYF. As DNA, the CDR3 is TGTGCCAGCAATGCGGGGGGCGGTACCTACGAGCAGTACTTC.

The chain joins TRBV2 to TRBJ1-6; tentative D call: TRBD1 (5 bases). V lost 3 bases, J lost 5 bases, and 11 bases lay in between. This CDR3 region has 15 residues. Germline CDR1 SNHLY, CDR2 FYNNEI. As DNA, the CDR3 is TGTGCCAGCAGTGAGTTCACAGGCGATAATTCACCCCTCCACTTT. Its translation: CASSEFTGDNSPLHF.

The gene calls are TRBV7-3 and TRBJ2-2; D is perhaps TRBD2 (6 bases). This CDR3 is 17 amino acids long. Trimming left V 4 bases short and J 1 base short, with 16 bases between. CDR1 is SGHTA, CDR2 FQGTGA, per germline. The CDR3 sequence: CASSSQPMRGNTGELFF. CDR3 sequence (DNA): TGTGCCAGCAGCTCCCAACCTATGCGGGGGAACACCGGGGAGCTGTTTTTT.

The genes are TRBV29-1 and TRBJ1-4; D unclear. Trimming pared 7 bases from V and 7 bases from J, leaving 10 bases between. Germline lookup yields CDR1 SQVTM and CDR2 ANQGSEA. CDR3 length equals 11 residues. Written as DNA, the CDR3 is TGCAGCGCCAAAAGGGCTGAAAAACTGTTTTTT. It translates to CSAKRAEKLFF.

The chain couples TRBV18 to TRBJ1-1; D gene uncertain. Germline CDR1 KGHSH, CDR2 LQKENI. This CDR3 has 16 amino acids. V gave up 0 bases and J gave up 2 bases, with 13 bases separating them. The CDR3 here is CASSPPGTPVNTEAFF. CDR3 sequence (DNA): TGTGCCAGCTCACCACCGGGAACGCCAGTCAACACTGAAGCTTTCTTT. The full variable domain, rest sourced from reference TRBV18 and TRBJ1-1, is NAGVMQNPRHLVRRRGQEARLRCSPMKGHSHVYWYRQLPEEGLKFMVYLQKENIIDESGMPKERFSAEFPKEGPSILRIQQVVRGDSAAYFCASSPPGTPVNTEAFFGQGTRLTVV.

The rearrangement links TRBV2 to TRBJ1-1, with a possible D match to TRBD1 (5 bases). Germline V gene lookup returns CDR1 SNHLY and CDR2 FYNNEI. Trimming cost V 2 bases and J 4 bases, with 14 bases left between them. CDR3 length: 15 residues. CDR3 protein: CASSESDSSATEAFF. In nucleotides, the CDR3 is TGTGCCAGCAGTGAAAGCGACAGCTCGGCCACTGAAGCTTTCTTT.

The V gene is TRBV25-1, the J gene TRBJ1-2, with D unresolved. Germline CDR1 is MGHDK and CDR2 is SYGVNS. V lost 2 bases and J lost 8, with 9 bases in between. This CDR3 is built from 12 residues. The DNA of the CDR3 is TGTGCCAGCAGTGAACCCCTAAGCGGCTACACCTTC. It codes for CASSEPLSGYTF.

This clone was seen once. This chain links TRBV3-1 (or the pseudogene TRBV3-2) with TRBJ2-1; 10 bases fit TRBD2. Germline values: CDR1 LGHDT, CDR2 YNNKEL (reference sequence). There are 18 residues in the CDR3. V was clipped by 2 bases and J by 2 bases; unmatched bases: 9. CDR3 loop: CASSQTAGGPRAYNEQFF. Here the CDR3 DNA reads TGTGCCAGCAGCCAAACAGCGGGGGGGCCAAGGGCCTACAATGAGCAGTTCTTC.

In this sample, this clone turned up once. CDR3 coding DNA: TGCAGCGGGACAAGGGACAATGAGCAGTTCTTC. Its protein is CSGTRDNEQFF. The gene calls are TRBV29-1 and TRBJ2-1; D is perhaps TRBD1 (5 bases). Germline CDR1 reads SQVTM; CDR2 reads ANQGSEA. Trimming cost V 7 bases and J 5 bases, with 9 bases left between them. The CDR3 length is 11 residues.

The chain couples TRBV3-1 (or the pseudogene TRBV3-2) to TRBJ1-2; D might be TRBD1 (5 bases). The V end lost 4 bases, the J end lost 7 bases, and 16 bases lay between the germline ends. The CDR3 spans 14 residues. Germline CDR1 is LGHDT and CDR2 is YNNKEL (reference sequence). The CDR3 coding sequence is TGTGCCAGCAGCCTCTCGACAGTCGGGGGTGGCTACACCTTC. Translating gives CASSLSTVGGGYTF.